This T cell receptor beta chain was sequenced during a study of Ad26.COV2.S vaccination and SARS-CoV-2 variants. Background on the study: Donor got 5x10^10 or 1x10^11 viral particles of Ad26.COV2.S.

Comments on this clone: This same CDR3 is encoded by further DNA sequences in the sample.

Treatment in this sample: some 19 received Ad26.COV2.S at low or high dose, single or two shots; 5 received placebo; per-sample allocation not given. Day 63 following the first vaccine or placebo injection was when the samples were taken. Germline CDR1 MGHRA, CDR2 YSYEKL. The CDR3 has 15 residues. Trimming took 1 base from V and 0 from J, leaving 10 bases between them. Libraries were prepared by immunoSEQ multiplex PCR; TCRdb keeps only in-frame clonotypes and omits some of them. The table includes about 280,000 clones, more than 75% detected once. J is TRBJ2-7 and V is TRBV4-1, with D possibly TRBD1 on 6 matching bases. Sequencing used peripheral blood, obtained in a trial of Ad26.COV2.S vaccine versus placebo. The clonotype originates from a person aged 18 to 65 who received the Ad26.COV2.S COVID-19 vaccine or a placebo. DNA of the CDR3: TGCGCCAGCAGCCAAGGCCAGGGGCCCTCCTACGAGCAGTACTTC. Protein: CASSQGQGPSYEQYF.